Listed here are 3 T cell receptor beta chains from one sample, sequenced in a study of breast tumors, draining lymph nodes, adjacent tissues. Breast cancer patients provided tissue from their axillary draining lymph nodes. Using its own MiXCR run on the multiplex PCR reads, TCRdb lists one record per CDR3 protein. Of about 130,000 distinct CDR3 sequences in the sample, just under 20% were seen once. The material sequenced was axillary lymph node tissue. Source of these receptors: a female donor with breast cancer. Some clones in this sample may be carry-over from other donors' samples.

Many counts were recorded for this clonotype. The V and J genes are TRBV5-1 and TRBJ1-4; the match to TRBD1 covers 9 bases. This CDR3 is 17 amino acids long. Per germline, CDR1 SGHRS and CDR2 YFSETQ. The V segment lost 0 bases and the J segment 7 bases; nucleotides outside the gene matches: 10. This CDR3 reads CASSLAGTGGAGEKLFF. The CDR3 bases are TGCGCCAGCAGCTTGGCCGGTACAGGGGGCGCAGGTGAAAAACTGTTTTTT. Full variable domain (rest looked up from reference TRBV5-1 and TRBJ1-4): KAGVTQTPRYLIKTRGQQVTLSCSPISGHRSVSWYQQTPGQGLQFLFEYFSETQRNKGNFPGRFSGRQFSNSRSEMNVSTLELGDSALYLCASSLAGTGGAGEKLFFGSGTQLSVL.

This clonotype came up many times. The chain employs TRBV6-5 and TRBJ2-2; the match to TRBD2 covers 7 bases. The CDR3 consists of 21 residues. CDR1 is MNHEY, CDR2 SVGAGI, per germline. The ends lost 0 bases at V and 1 base at J; junction bases unmatched: 17. CDR3 sequence reads: CASSYSSLAVLGLQNTGELFF. Here the CDR3 DNA reads TGTGCCAGCAGTTACTCGAGTCTTGCTGTGCTGGGACTACAGAACACCGGGGAGCTGTTTTTT.

This clonotype was found many times. The chain has TRBV5-1 and TRBJ2-1; perhaps TRBD1 as D (6 bases). The ends were cut back, 3 bases at V and 2 bases at J, with 12 bases in the middle. CDR3 size: 15 residues. Germline-derived CDR1 and CDR2 are SGHRS and YFSETQ. The CDR3 is CASSSGGGAYNEQFF. In DNA form, the CDR3 reads TGCGCCAGCAGCTCTGGGGGCGGCGCCTACAATGAGCAGTTCTTC.